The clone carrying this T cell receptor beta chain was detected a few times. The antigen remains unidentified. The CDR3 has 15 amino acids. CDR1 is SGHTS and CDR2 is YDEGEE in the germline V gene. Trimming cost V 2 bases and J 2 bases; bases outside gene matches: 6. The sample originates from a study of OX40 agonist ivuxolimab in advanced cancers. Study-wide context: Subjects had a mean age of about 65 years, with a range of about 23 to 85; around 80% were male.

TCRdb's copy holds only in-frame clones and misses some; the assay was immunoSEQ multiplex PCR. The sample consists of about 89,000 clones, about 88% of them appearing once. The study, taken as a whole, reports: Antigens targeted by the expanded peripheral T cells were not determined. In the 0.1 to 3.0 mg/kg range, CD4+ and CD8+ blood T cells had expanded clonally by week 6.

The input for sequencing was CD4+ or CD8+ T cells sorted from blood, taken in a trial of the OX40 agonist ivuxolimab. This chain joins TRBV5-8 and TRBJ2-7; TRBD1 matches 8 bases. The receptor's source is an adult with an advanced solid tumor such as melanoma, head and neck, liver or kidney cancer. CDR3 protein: CASSFSRDRTYEQYF. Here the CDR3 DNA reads TGTGCCAGCAGCTTTTCTCGGGACAGGACCTACGAGCAGTACTTC.